One sample yielded the 26 T cell receptor beta chains listed below, sequenced in a study of blood T cell repertoires in COVID-19. Measured with immunoSEQ multiplex PCR; TCRdb has only the in-frame clones, and not every one. Here the sample spans some 15,000 clones, around nine tenths being singletons. The sequenced sample was peripheral blood. These receptors came from a human donor in a cohort sampled during active COVID-19.

V is TRBV2 and J is TRBJ2-2, with a weak D call TRBD2 (5 bases). Germline CDR1 and CDR2: SNHLY and FYNNEI. CDR3 size: 13 residues. Deletions cut 8 bases from V and 4 bases from J, with 11 bases between. The CDR3 protein is CASSERSTGELFF. CDR3 DNA: TGTGCCAGCTCGGAGCGGAGCACCGGGGAGCTGTTTTTT.

The V gene is TRBV27, the J gene TRBJ2-5; no reliable D call. CDR3 length: 12 amino acids. V was clipped by 8 bases and J by 4 bases, with 11 bases between them. Germline V lookup: CDR1 MNHEY, CDR2 SMNVEV (reference sequence). CDR3: CASGYPGETQYF. DNA for the CDR3: TGTGCCAGCGGTTATCCGGGAGAGACCCAGTACTTC.

The chain joins TRBV18 to TRBJ2-7, with 8 bases fitting TRBD1. The germline V gene encodes CDR1 KGHSH and CDR2 LQKENI. With V trimmed by 3 bases and J by 3 bases, 4 bases remained unmatched. The CDR3 runs 14 residues. CDR3 residues: CASSPVTGGYEQYF. The CDR3 DNA sequence: TGTGCCAGCTCACCGGTTACAGGGGGCTACGAGCAGTACTTC.

Here the CDR3 DNA reads TGTGCCAGCAGCGTAACCAGGGTGGGTTCACCCCTCCACTTT. Protein product: CASSVTRVGSPLHF. The chain is built from TRBV9 and TRBJ1-6, with a tentative D call TRBD1 (5 bases). This CDR3 has 14 amino acids. V gave up 1 base and J gave up 9 bases, with 11 bases separating them. Germline CDR1 and CDR2: SGDLS and YYNGEE.

The rearrangement links TRBV7-8 to TRBJ2-1; 14 bases match TRBD2. The CDR3 runs 15 residues. CDR1 and CDR2 from the germline V gene are SGHVS and FQNEAQ. Germline trimming cut 8 bases from V and 9 bases from J; bases unmatched to any gene: 9. CDR3 residues: CASSGLAGGEGEQFF. The CDR3 DNA sequence: TGTGCCAGCTCTGGACTAGCGGGGGGTGAGGGTGAGCAGTTCTTC.

Only a few counts were recorded for this clone. This CDR3 is CASSQNEGSPLHF. CDR3 DNA sequence: TGTGCCAGCAGCCAAAACGAGGGTTCACCCCTCCACTTT. V usage is TRBV14 and J usage is TRBJ1-6, with D hard to call. Germline assignment: CDR1 SGHDN and CDR2 FVKESK. Deletions cut 2 bases from V and 9 bases from J, with 8 bases between. The CDR3 has 13 amino acids.

The J gene is TRBJ1-5, the V gene TRBV12-3 or TRBV12-4; no definite D call. The V and J ends lost 6 bases and 5 bases respectively, with 11 bases between them. The CDR3 spans 13 residues. The CDR3 region has the DNA TGTGCCAGCAGGAACGGAGGTTATCAGCCCCAGCATTTT. It is translated as CASRNGGYQPQHF.

The genes are TRBV7-2 and TRBJ2-7; 7 nucleotides line up with TRBD1. The CDR3 totals 15 residues. Looked up from germline, CDR1 is SGHTA and CDR2 is FQGNSA. Germline trimming cut 1 base from V and 3 bases from J; bases unmatched to any gene: 6. Here the CDR3 reads CASSLEPTGNYEQYF. DNA for the CDR3: TGTGCCAGCAGCTTAGAACCGACAGGGAACTACGAGCAGTACTTC. Combining the CDR3 with reference TRBV7-2 and TRBJ2-7 gives the whole variable domain GAGVSQSPSNKVTEKGKDVELRCDPISGHTALYWYRQSLGQGLEFLIYFQGNSAPDKSGLPSDRFSAERTGGSVSTLTIQRTQQEDSAVYLCASSLEPTGNYEQYFGPGTRLTVT.

This chain connects TRBV6-6 to TRBJ2-7; TRBD2 agrees at 10 bases. Germline loops: CDR1 MNHNY, CDR2 SVGAGI (reference sequence). CDR3 length: 16 amino acids. Germline trimming cut 0 bases from V and 3 bases from J; bases unmatched to any gene: 5. In nucleotides, the CDR3 is TGTGCCAGCAGTTACTCTCGGGAGCGGGGGGGCTACGAGCAGTACTTC. It codes for CASSYSRERGGYEQYF.

This chain uses TRBV7-2 with TRBJ1-2, with D tentatively TRBD1 (6 bases). Trimming cost V 1 base and J 4 bases, with 10 bases left between them. CDR3 size: 14 residues. The germline V gene encodes CDR1 SGHTA and CDR2 FQGNSA. CDR3 in amino acids: CASSLDQGRYGYTF. CDR3 coding DNA: TGTGCCAGCAGCTTAGATCAGGGGCGCTATGGCTACACCTTC.

The chain combines TRBV10-3 with TRBJ2-1, with D perhaps matching TRBD2 (6 bases). The V end was cut by 3 bases, the J end by 7 bases, with 16 bases between. There are 15 residues in the CDR3. Germline V gene data show CDR1 as ENHRY and CDR2 as SYGVKD. The CDR3 sequence: CAISDGGEVGNEQFF. The DNA for the CDR3 is TGTGCCATCAGTGACGGAGGGGAAGTGGGTAATGAGCAGTTCTTC.

The chain couples TRBV5-1 to TRBJ2-5; 15 nucleotides match TRBD2. Germline assignment: CDR1 SGHRS and CDR2 YFSETQ. V trimming: 3 bases; J trimming: 4 bases; junction bases outside the gene matches: 1. The CDR3 covers 15 residues. The CDR3 protein is CASSWGLAGGETQYF. For the CDR3, the DNA is TGCGCCAGCAGCTGGGGACTAGCGGGAGGAGAGACCCAGTACTTC.

This chain uses TRBV2 with TRBJ1-2; D ambiguous. Between the trimmed V and J ends, which lost 4 bases and 4 bases, there was a span of 10 bases. This CDR3 spans 13 amino acids. The V gene's germline CDR1 is SNHLY and CDR2 FYNNEI. The CDR3 spells CASSGLEGYGYTF. CDR3 nucleotides: TGTGCCAGCAGTGGTCTAGAAGGCTATGGCTACACCTTC.

The J gene is TRBJ2-7, the V gene TRBV27, with D possibly being TRBD2 (7 bases). The CDR3 is 12 residues long. Trimming stripped 3 bases from V and 6 bases from J, with 9 bases between. Germline CDR1 reads MNHEY; CDR2 reads SMNVEV (reference sequence). This CDR3 is CASSLGGPEQYF. The DNA for the CDR3 is TGTGCCAGCAGTTTGGGGGGGCCCGAGCAGTACTTC.

The V gene is TRBV9, the J gene TRBJ2-3; 10 bases agree with TRBD2. The J segment lost 2 bases and the V segment lost 4 bases, leaving 10 bases of the junction unmatched. This CDR3 is 17 amino acids long. Per germline, CDR1 SGDLS and CDR2 YYNGEE. The CDR3 DNA follows: TGTGCCAGCAGCCCTCTACGGACTAGCGGTTCCACAGATACGCAGTATTTT. This gives the protein CASSPLRTSGSTDTQYF.

The chain carries TRBV6-5 and TRBJ1-4; D remains unclear. The V end lost 6 bases, the J end lost 5 bases, and 13 bases lay between the germline ends. In germline, CDR1 is MNHEY, CDR2 SVGAGI. The CDR3 sequence is 14 residues long. CDR3 coding DNA: TGTGCCAGCAGGAGACTCGATCAGAATGAAAAACTGTTTTTT. Its translation: CASRRLDQNEKLFF.

This clone was recorded only once. J is TRBJ2-3 and V is TRBV9, with TRBD2 identical over 11 bases. Trimming cost V 0 bases and J 0 bases; bases outside gene matches: 0. Germline loops: CDR1 SGDLS, CDR2 YYNGEE. This CDR3 is 16 amino acids long. The CDR3 DNA sequence: TGTGCCAGCAGCGTAGGGACTAGCGGGAGCACAGATACGCAGTATTTT. As protein: CASSVGTSGSTDTQYF.

The chain couples TRBV20-1 to TRBJ1-6; D is unclear. The CDR3 length is 13 residues. In germline, CDR1 is DFQATT, CDR2 SNEGSKA (reference sequence). V shed 3 bases and J shed 10 bases, with 13 bases lying between them. CDR3 nucleotide sequence: TGCAGTGCTAGTGGCGGTAGTTACTCACCCCTCCACTTT. Translated: CSASGGSYSPLHF.

The sample holds a few counts of this clone. The V gene is TRBV27, the J gene TRBJ1-6; D ambiguous. V lost 5 bases, J lost 8 bases, and 7 bases lay in between. This CDR3 region has 12 residues. Germline assignment: CDR1 MNHEY and CDR2 SMNVEV (reference sequence). CDR3 nucleotides: TGTGCCAGCAGTCTCCCTTATTCACCCCTCCACTTT. Residues: CASSLPYSPLHF.

CDR3 sequence reads: CASSSGRNTEAFF. DNA for the CDR3: TGTGCCAGCAGCTCGGGGAGGAACACTGAAGCTTTCTTT. The chain carries TRBV11-2 and TRBJ1-1; D is uncertain. Germline lookup yields CDR1 SGHAT and CDR2 FQNNGV. The CDR3 consists of 13 residues. V was pared by 4 bases and J by 1 base, with 7 bases between.

V gene TRBV6-6 combines with J gene TRBJ2-7, with D perhaps TRBD2 (5 bases). The germline V gene encodes CDR1 MNHNY and CDR2 SVGAGI (reference sequence). Trimming cost V 6 bases and J 6 bases, with 12 bases left between them. The CDR3 contains 12 residues. The CDR3 loop reads CASSPGNREQYF. DNA for the CDR3: TGTGCCAGCAGCCCGGGAAATCGCGAGCAGTACTTC.

The chain links TRBV7-9 to TRBJ1-2, with TRBD1 matching over 9 bases. The germline V gene encodes CDR1 SEHNR and CDR2 FQNEAQ (reference sequence). After removal of 4 bases from V and 3 bases from J, the junction contained 6 bases not matched to a gene. This CDR3 contains 15 residues. This CDR3 is CASSSLRDRDYGYTF. The CDR3 DNA reads as TGTGCCAGCAGCTCTCTCCGGGACAGGGACTATGGCTACACCTTC.

This chain uses TRBV6-2 or TRBV6-3 with TRBJ2-5; 14 bases align to TRBD2. There are 19 residues in the CDR3. CDR1 and CDR2 from the germline V gene are MNHEY and SVGEGT. The junction had 16 bases not matched to a gene; V was cut back by 5 bases and J by 5 bases. The CDR3 loop reads CASSKPPGLAGVTGETQYF. DNA for the CDR3: TGTGCCAGCAGTAAACCGCCGGGACTAGCGGGGGTCACCGGGGAGACCCAGTACTTC.

The rearrangement uses TRBV5-3 and TRBJ2-1; 10 bases line up with TRBD2. TRBV5-3 is sorted into the ORF group, with uncertain function. The CDR3 covers 15 residues. J lost 11 bases, V lost 1 base, and 9 bases had no gene match. This CDR3 reads CARSLNGLAVRQQFF. The CDR3 DNA is TGTGCCAGAAGCTTGAATGGACTAGCGGTTCGGCAGCAGTTCTTC.

The rearrangement links TRBV11-2 to TRBJ1-6, with D possibly being TRBD1 (5 bases). The CDR3 consists of 15 residues. V lost 1 base and J 10 bases, leaving 14 bases between the germline ends. Germline V gene lookup returns CDR1 SGHAT and CDR2 FQNNGV. CDR3 in amino acids: CASSLASGKSSPLHF. CDR3 nucleotides: TGTGCCAGCAGCTTAGCCTCAGGGAAGTCCTCACCCCTCCACTTT.

This clone was recorded once. The V and J genes are TRBV6-5 and TRBJ2-5, with 11 bases identical to TRBD1. Germline V gene data show CDR1 as MNHEY and CDR2 as SVGAGI. CDR3 size: 16 residues. The V gene end was trimmed by 2 bases and the J gene end by 1 base; junction bases not matched to a gene: 3. In DNA form, the CDR3 reads TGTGCCAGCAGTTACGGACAGGGGGCACCCCAAGAGACCCAGTACTTC. As protein: CASSYGQGAPQETQYF.